Here is one TCR beta chain with its context. Its antigen is not identified. The sample originates from a study of shared clonotypes between healthy human individuals. Study outcomes and limitations: Donors were few, which limited the genetic and exposure-history diversity represented.

Libraries were prepared by immunoSEQ multiplex PCR; TCRdb keeps only in-frame clonotypes and omits some of them. The sample lists about 2,500,000 clones; just over 90% were seen once. This TCR was sampled from a man younger than 35 in good health. Sample: naive CD4+ T cells sorted from blood. As for subset: CD45RA+ positively selected.

CDR3 sequence (DNA): TGTGCCAGCAGTTTATGGCGACAGGGCACCGGGGAGCTGTTTTTT. This translates into CASSLWRQGTGELFF. The rearrangement links TRBV28 to TRBJ2-2; 7 bases are shared with TRBD1. Trimming removed 0 bases from V and 4 bases from J; junction bases left unmatched: 2. Germline values: CDR1 MDHEN, CDR2 SYDVKM. This CDR3 has 15 amino acids.